A single sample is the source of the 12 T cell receptor beta chains below, sequenced in a study of vaccination effects on CD4 cells after COVID-19 (dated by TCRdb to 2021 to 2024). For these TCRs, the target antigens are not known. The ViraFEST assay stimulated PBMC with viral peptide pools and then used TCR sequencing to identify antigen-specific CD4+ T cell clonotypes by expansion. After roughly 11 days of culture, CD4+ T cells were isolated with the EasySep CD4+ T cell isolation kit. Two doses of either the BNT162b2 or the mRNA-1273 mRNA SARS-CoV-2 vaccine were administered to participants. Library preparation was by the immunoSEQ multiplex PCR assay. Held by TCRdb, this immuneACCESS table contains in-frame sequences only and omits some clones. Under half of the omission traces to an unresolved V gene where checked; the cause of the rest is unknown. For this sample the table gives about 24,000 clones, of which around four fifths were detected only once. Approximately 8% of the sample goes to the ten largest clones.

The specimen was CD4+ T cells from PBMCs cultured with SARS-CoV-2 spike peptides, collected after COVID-19 vaccination. The cell subset or site tag for this specimen amounts to: SARS-CoV-2 spike overlapping peptide pool stimulation. These receptors all stem from a human donor who received a COVID-19 vaccine.

The chain links TRBV30 to TRBJ1-5, with D unclear. V shed 0 bases and J shed 5 bases, with 8 bases lying between them. CDR1 and CDR2 (germline): GTSNPN, SVGIG (reference sequence). The length of the CDR3 is 13 residues. The CDR3 region has the DNA TGTGCCTGGAGTGTACAGTATGATCAGCCCCAGCATTTT. Translated: CAWSVQYDQPQHF.

V gene TRBV6-4 combines with J gene TRBJ2-6, with D perhaps matching TRBD1 (6 bases). Looked up from germline, CDR1 is MRHNA and CDR2 is SNTAGT. Trimming removed 2 bases at V and 4 bases at J, with 24 bases between. The CDR3 is made up of 20 amino acids. In nucleotides, the CDR3 is TGTGCCAGCAGTGACCCTAAGTTTTTGGGGGCGCTGAGGGGGGCCAACGTCCTGACTTTC. Amino acids: CASSDPKFLGALRGANVLTF.

The rearrangement uses TRBV4-1 and TRBJ1-5; TRBD1 aligns across 8 bases. This CDR3 region has 17 residues. Germline trimming cut 3 bases from V and 5 bases from J; bases unmatched to any gene: 12. CDR1 is MGHRA and CDR2 is YSYEKL in the germline V gene. The CDR3 DNA reads TGCGCCAGCAGCCAGCCTACAGGGGGAAGTTCGGATCAGCCCCAGCATTTT. Translating gives CASSQPTGGSSDQPQHF.

The V call is TRBV6-5, the J call TRBJ1-5; 7 bases line up with TRBD1. The CDR3 covers 15 residues. CDR1 MNHEY and CDR2 SVGAGI come from the germline V gene. Trimming took 2 bases from V and 0 from J; bases not matched to a gene: 1. CDR3 protein: CASSYRQGSNQPQHF. The CDR3 coding sequence is TGTGCCAGCAGTTACCGACAGGGTAGCAATCAGCCCCAGCATTTT.

The chain combines TRBV12-3 or TRBV12-4 with TRBJ2-7; TRBD1 might be the D (5 bases). V was trimmed by 5 bases and J by 4 bases, leaving 9 bases between them. The CDR3 spans 12 residues. CDR3: CASSIQVYEQYF. The CDR3 DNA reads as TGTGCCAGCAGTATACAGGTATACGAGCAGTACTTC.

This clone has more than one count but fewer than ten. J is TRBJ2-7 and V is TRBV5-1; no definite D call. Trimming stripped 0 bases from V and 5 bases from J, with 12 bases between. Germline values: CDR1 SGHRS, CDR2 YFSETQ. This CDR3 spans 14 amino acids. The CDR3 sequence is CASSLEFLVHEQYF. CDR3 sequence (DNA): TGCGCCAGCAGCTTGGAGTTCTTAGTCCACGAGCAGTACTTC.

A few counts support this clone. The V and J genes are TRBV18 and TRBJ1-1, with 9 bases matching TRBD1. The germline V gene has CDR1 KGHSH and CDR2 LQKENI. J was trimmed by 0 bases and V by 3 bases; bases with no gene match: 11. CDR3 size: 18 residues. In DNA, the CDR3 is TGTGCCAGCTCACCGACCATACCGGGACAGGGACTGAACACTGAAGCTTTCTTT. The encoded protein is CASSPTIPGQGLNTEAFF.

The rearrangement joins TRBV18 to TRBJ1-4; TRBD1 matches at 7 bases. This CDR3 spans 14 amino acids. V lost 2 bases, J lost 6 bases, and 3 bases stayed unmatched. Per the germline V gene, CDR1 is KGHSH and CDR2 is LQKENI. The CDR3 is CASSPSGGDEKLFF. In DNA form, the CDR3 reads TGTGCCAGCTCACCATCAGGGGGGGATGAAAAACTGTTTTTT.

The chain is built from TRBV5-5 and TRBJ1-6; 7 bases line up with TRBD1. This CDR3 spans 19 amino acids. Germline loops: CDR1 SGHKS, CDR2 YYEKEE (reference sequence). V dropped 0 bases and J dropped 0; count of bases not matched to a gene: 9. The CDR3 sequence: CASSLGRDSSISYNSPLHF. CDR3 DNA sequence: TGTGCCAGCAGCTTGGGGAGGGACAGCTCTATCTCCTATAATTCACCCCTCCACTTT.

This sequence joins TRBV7-9 and TRBJ1-2; D call uncertain. The germline CDR1 and CDR2 sequences are SEHNR and FQNEAQ (reference sequence). V lost 2 bases and J lost 8, with 12 bases in between. The CDR3 has 13 amino acids. For the CDR3, the DNA is TGTGCCAGCAGCTTATCCGGGGTGGAGGGCTACACCTTC. Translation: CASSLSGVEGYTF. Full variable domain (remainder filled in from reference TRBV7-9 and TRBJ1-2): DTGVSQNPRHKITKRGQNVTFRCDPISEHNRLYWYRQTLGQGPEFLTYFQNEAQLEKSRLLSDRFSAERPKGSFSTLEIQRTEQGDSAMYLCASSLSGVEGYTFGSGTRLTVV.

The chain carries TRBV6-1 and TRBJ2-5; 13 bases are shared with TRBD2. After removal of 2 bases from V and 5 bases from J, the junction contained 2 bases not matched to a gene. CDR3 length: 15 amino acids. Germline CDR1 reads MNHNS; CDR2 reads SASEGT. CDR3 loop: CASSETSGGAETQYF. The DNA for the CDR3 is TGTGCCAGCAGTGAAACTAGCGGGGGGGCCGAGACCCAGTACTTC.

As concerns this clone: Other DNA sequences of this sample code for an identical CDR3. CDR3 DNA sequence: TGTGCCAGCTCACCTGAGTCCTACGAGCAGTACTTC. Amino acids: CASSPESYEQYF. The chain carries TRBV18 and TRBJ2-7; D not resolved. Trimming cost V 3 bases and J 1 base, with 4 bases left between them. The CDR3 covers 12 residues. Germline V lookup: CDR1 KGHSH, CDR2 LQKENI. Using reference TRBV18 and TRBJ2-7 for the parts outside the CDR3, the full variable domain is NAGVMQNPRHLVRRRGQEARLRCSPMKGHSHVYWYRQLPEEGLKFMVYLQKENIIDESGMPKERFSAEFPKEGPSILRIQQVVRGDSAAYFCASSPESYEQYFGPGTRLTVT.